These 4 T cell receptor beta chains were all obtained from the same sample, sequenced in a study of shared clonotypes between healthy human individuals. The naive CD8 subset, CD45RO-negative cells positively selected for CCR7, excluded terminally differentiated effector memory CD45RA+ cells. Profiled with immunoSEQ multiplex PCR; TCRdb holds only in-frame clones, not every one. The repertoire holds almost 700,000 clones, with around 90% as singletons. Specimen: naive CD8+ T cells sorted from blood. These receptors were obtained from a young man in good health.

The chain is built from TRBV11-2 and TRBJ2-7, with a possible D match to TRBD1 (6 bases). Germline CDR1 reads SGHAT; CDR2 reads FQNNGV. Trimming shortened V by 4 bases and J by 7 bases, and 20 bases separated the two germline ends. The CDR3 has 15 amino acids. The CDR3 loop reads CASSSPRTALREQYF. The CDR3 region has the DNA TGTGCCAGCAGCTCGCCCCGGACAGCCCTTCGGGAGCAGTACTTC.

The chain uses TRBV28 and TRBJ2-1; possibly TRBD1 or TRBD2 for D (5 bases each). Trimming took off 2 bases at V and 7 bases at J, with 12 bases between the two ends. Germline V CDR1 and CDR2: MDHEN, SYDVKM. The CDR3 extends over 14 amino acids. The CDR3: CASSLGDVGNEQFF. In nucleotides, the CDR3 is TGTGCCAGCAGTTTAGGGGACGTGGGTAATGAGCAGTTCTTC.

The chain links TRBV4-2 to TRBJ2-1; TRBD2 matches 14 bases. CDR1 LGHNA and CDR2 YNFKEQ come from the germline V gene. V was pared by 1 base and J by 7 bases, with 3 bases of the junction left unmatched. The CDR3 length is 16 residues. CDR3 coding DNA: TGTGCCAGCAGCCAAGGAAGACTAGCGGGAGGGAATGAGCAGTTCTTC. This sequence encodes CASSQGRLAGGNEQFF.

The gene calls are TRBV7-3 and TRBJ2-3; tentatively, D is TRBD1 or TRBD2 (6 bases each). The V and J ends lost 3 bases and 4 bases respectively, with 14 bases between them. This CDR3 is built from 15 residues. Germline CDR1 reads SGHTA; CDR2 reads FQGTGA. This chain's CDR3 is CASSFLGGTADTQYF. DNA for the CDR3: TGTGCCAGCAGCTTCCTGGGGGGCACTGCAGATACGCAGTATTTT.